This T cell receptor (beta chain) was identified in a study of T-cell memory formation after mild COVID-19. Study results and limitations: Several responding clones turned up in pre-infection memory, indicating that cross-reactive memory may have taken part.

This clonotype was seen a handful of times. Its antigen is unknown. TCRdb reprocessed the 5' RACE reads via MiXCR and lists one record per CDR3 protein. The repertoire has more than 300,000 distinct CDR3 sequences, around 15% of them found once; the top ten carry approximately 21%. The material sequenced was PBMCs or a T cell subset sorted from them (not recorded which). The sequence was obtained from a man between 18 and 29 years old who had mild COVID-19 (a few samples of this study predate the infection). Cell type and time point are not known.

CDR3 residues: CSARKGQYNTNQPQHF. The CDR3 DNA reads TGCAGTGCTAGAAAAGGCCAGTATAATACGAATCAGCCCCAGCATTTT. This chain uses TRBV20-1 with TRBJ1-5, with D uncertain. The V gene lost 2 bases and the J gene lost 4 bases, with 18 bases spanning the gap. CDR1 DFQATT and CDR2 SNEGSKA come from the germline V gene (reference sequence). The CDR3 sequence is 16 residues long.